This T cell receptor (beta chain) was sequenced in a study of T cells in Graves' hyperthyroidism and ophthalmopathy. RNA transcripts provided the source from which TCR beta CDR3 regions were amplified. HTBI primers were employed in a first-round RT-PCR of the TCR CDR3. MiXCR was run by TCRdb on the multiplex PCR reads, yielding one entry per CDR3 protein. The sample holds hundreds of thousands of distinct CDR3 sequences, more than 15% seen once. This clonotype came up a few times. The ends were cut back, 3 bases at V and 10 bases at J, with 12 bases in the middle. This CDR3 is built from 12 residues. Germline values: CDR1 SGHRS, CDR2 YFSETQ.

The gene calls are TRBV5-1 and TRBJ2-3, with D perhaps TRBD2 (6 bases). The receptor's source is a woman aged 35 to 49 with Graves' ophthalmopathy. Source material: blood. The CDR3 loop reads CASSWDFSAQYF. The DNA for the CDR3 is TGCGCCAGCAGCTGGGACTTTAGTGCGCAGTATTTT.